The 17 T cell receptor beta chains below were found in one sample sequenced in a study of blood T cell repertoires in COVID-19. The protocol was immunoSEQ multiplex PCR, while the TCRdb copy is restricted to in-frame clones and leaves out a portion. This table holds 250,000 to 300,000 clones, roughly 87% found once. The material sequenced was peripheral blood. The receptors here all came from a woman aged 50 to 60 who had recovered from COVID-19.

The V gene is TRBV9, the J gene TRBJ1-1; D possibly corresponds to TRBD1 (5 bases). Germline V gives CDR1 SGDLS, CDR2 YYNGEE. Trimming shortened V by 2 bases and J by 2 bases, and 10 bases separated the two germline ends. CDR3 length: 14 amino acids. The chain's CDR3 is CASSVRGENTEAFF. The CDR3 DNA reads TGTGCCAGCAGCGTGCGGGGCGAAAACACTGAAGCTTTCTTT.

The CDR3 DNA follows: TGTGCCATCAGTGAGTCGGTTAGTCAGCCCCAGCATTTT. Protein: CAISESVSQPQHF. This rearrangement joins TRBV10-3 to TRBJ1-5; D gene ambiguous. This CDR3 contains 13 residues. Trimming took 0 bases from V and 6 from J, leaving 6 bases between them. Germline CDR1 and CDR2: ENHRY and SYGVKD.

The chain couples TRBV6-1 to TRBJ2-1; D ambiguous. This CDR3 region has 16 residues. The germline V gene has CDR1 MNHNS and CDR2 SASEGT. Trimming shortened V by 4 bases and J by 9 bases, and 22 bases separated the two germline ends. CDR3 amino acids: CASSGTSGSRFREQFF. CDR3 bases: TGTGCCAGCAGTGGAACTTCCGGGTCTAGATTTCGTGAGCAGTTCTTC.

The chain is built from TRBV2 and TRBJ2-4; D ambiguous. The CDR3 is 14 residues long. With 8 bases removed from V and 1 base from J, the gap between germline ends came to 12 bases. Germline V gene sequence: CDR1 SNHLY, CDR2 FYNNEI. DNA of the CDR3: TGTGCCAGCGAAATGGGCCCGGCCAAAAACATTCAGTACTTC. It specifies CASEMGPAKNIQYF.

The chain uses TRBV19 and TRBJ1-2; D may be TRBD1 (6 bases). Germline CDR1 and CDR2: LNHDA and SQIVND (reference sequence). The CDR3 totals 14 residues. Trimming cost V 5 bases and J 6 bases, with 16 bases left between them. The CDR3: CASSVAGAPHGYTF. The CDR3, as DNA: TGTGCCAGTAGTGTTGCAGGGGCACCTCATGGCTACACCTTC.

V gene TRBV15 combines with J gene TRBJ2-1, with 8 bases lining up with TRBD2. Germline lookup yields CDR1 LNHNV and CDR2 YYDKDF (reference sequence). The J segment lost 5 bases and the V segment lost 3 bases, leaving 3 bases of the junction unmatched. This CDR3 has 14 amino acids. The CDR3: CATSSGRAHNEQFF. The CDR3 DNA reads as TGTGCCACCAGCAGCGGGAGGGCCCACAATGAGCAGTTCTTC.

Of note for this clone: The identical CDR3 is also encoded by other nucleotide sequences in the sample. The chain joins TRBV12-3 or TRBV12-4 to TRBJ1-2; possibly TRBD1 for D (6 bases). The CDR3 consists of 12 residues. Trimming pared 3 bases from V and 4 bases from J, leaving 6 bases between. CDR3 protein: CASSLDSYGYTF. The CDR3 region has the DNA TGTGCCAGCAGTTTGGACAGCTATGGCTACACCTTC.

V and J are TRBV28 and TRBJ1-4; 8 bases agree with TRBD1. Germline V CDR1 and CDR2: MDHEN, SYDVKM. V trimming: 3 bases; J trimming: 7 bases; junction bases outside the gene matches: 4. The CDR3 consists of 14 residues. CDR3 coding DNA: TGTGCCAGCAGTTTTTCAGGGGGCTTTGAAAAACTGTTTTTT. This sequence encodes CASSFSGGFEKLFF.

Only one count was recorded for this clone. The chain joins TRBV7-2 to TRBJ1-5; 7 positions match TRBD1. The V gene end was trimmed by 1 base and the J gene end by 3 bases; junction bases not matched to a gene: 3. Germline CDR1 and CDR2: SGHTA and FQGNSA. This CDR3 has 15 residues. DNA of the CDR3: TGTGCCAGCAGCTTAGGACAGGGAGTCAATCAGCCCCAGCATTTT. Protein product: CASSLGQGVNQPQHF.

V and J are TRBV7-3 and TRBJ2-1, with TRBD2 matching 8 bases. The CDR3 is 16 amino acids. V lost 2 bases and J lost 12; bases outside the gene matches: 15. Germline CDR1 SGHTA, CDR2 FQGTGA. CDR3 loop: CASSLEGPGAGDGQFF. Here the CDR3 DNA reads TGTGCCAGCAGCTTAGAGGGCCCGGGAGCGGGGGATGGGCAGTTCTTC.

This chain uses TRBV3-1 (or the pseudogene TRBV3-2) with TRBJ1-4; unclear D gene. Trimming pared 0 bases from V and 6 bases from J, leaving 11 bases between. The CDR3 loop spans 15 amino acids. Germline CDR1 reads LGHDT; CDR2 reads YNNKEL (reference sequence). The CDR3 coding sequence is TGTGCCAGCAGCCAAGACAACAGCCGAGATGAAAAACTGTTTTTT. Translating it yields CASSQDNSRDEKLFF.

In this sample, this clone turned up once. DNA for the CDR3: TGTGCCAGCAGCAGGGACAGCAGCACAGATACGCAGTATTTT. Encoded protein: CASSRDSSTDTQYF. The chain recombines TRBV9 with TRBJ2-3; 7 bases fit TRBD1. The CDR3 has 14 amino acids. Germline CDR1 and CDR2: SGDLS and YYNGEE. V gave up 4 bases and J gave up 0 bases; unmatched junction bases: 2.

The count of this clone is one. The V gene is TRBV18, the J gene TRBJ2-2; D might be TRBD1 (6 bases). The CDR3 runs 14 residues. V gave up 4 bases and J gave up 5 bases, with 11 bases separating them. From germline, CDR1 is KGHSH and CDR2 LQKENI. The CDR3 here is CASSLKQGTGELFF. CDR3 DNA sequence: TGTGCCAGCTCACTCAAACAGGGAACCGGGGAGCTGTTTTTT.

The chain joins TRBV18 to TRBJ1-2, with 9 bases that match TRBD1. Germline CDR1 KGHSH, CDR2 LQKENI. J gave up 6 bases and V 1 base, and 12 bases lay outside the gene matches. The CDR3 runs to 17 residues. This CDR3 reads CASSPLWGQGNWDGYTF. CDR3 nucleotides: TGTGCCAGCTCACCACTATGGGGACAGGGTAATTGGGATGGCTACACCTTC.

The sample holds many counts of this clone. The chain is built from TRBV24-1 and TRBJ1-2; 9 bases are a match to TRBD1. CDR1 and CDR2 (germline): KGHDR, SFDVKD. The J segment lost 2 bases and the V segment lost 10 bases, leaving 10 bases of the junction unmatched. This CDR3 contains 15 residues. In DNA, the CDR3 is TGTGCCACTCTTGTCCCGGGACAGGGAAACTATGGCTACACCTTC. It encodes CATLVPGQGNYGYTF.

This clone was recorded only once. CDR3 region: CASRKSGLAGETQYF. The CDR3 DNA follows: TGTGCCAGCAGGAAATCGGGACTAGCGGGAGAGACCCAGTACTTC. The chain recombines TRBV2 with TRBJ2-5, with 12 bases aligning to TRBD2. The V gene end was trimmed by 6 bases and the J gene end by 4 bases; junction bases not matched to a gene: 6. This CDR3 has 15 residues. Germline values: CDR1 SNHLY, CDR2 FYNNEI.

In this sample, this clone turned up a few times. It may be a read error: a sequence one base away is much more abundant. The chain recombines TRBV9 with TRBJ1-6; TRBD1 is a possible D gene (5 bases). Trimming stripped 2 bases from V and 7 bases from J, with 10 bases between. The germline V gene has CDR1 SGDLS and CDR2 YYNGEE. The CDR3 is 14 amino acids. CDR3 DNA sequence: TGTGCCAGCAGCGTCGGGGGTGAGAATTCACCCCTCCACTTT. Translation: CASSVGGENSPLHF. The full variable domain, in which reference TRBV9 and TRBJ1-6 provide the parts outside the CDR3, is DSGVTQTPKHLITATGQRVTLRCSPRSGDLSVYWYQQSLDQGLQFLIQYYNGEERAKGNILERFSAQQFPDLHSELNLSSLELGDSALYFCASSVGGENSPLHFGNGTRLTVT.